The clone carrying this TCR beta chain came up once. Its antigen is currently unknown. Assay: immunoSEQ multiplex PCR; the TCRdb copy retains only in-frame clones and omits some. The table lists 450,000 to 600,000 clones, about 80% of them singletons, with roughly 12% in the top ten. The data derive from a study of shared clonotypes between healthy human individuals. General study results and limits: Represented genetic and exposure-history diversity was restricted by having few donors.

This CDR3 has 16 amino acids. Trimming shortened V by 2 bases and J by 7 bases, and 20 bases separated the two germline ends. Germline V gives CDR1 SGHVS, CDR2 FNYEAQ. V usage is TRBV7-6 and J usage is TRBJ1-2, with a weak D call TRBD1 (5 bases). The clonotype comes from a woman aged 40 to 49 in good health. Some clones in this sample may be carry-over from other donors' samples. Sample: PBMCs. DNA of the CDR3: TGTGCCAGCAGCTTAAGTTTGGACGGGGGACTAGGTGGCTACACCTTC. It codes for CASSLSLDGGLGGYTF.